This TCR beta chain was observed in a study of blood T cell repertoires in COVID-19. With 2 bases clipped from V and 4 bases from J, the junction kept 7 bases outside the gene matches. CDR1 is WNHNN and CDR2 is SYGVQD in the germline V gene (reference sequence). The CDR3 sequence is 16 residues long. Participants' own reports of clinical history determined their cohort assignment. A PCR-confirmed or clinician-diagnosed COVID-19 case had contacted exposed participants within 2 weeks of entry. Libraries were prepared by immunoSEQ multiplex PCR; TCRdb keeps only in-frame clonotypes and omits some of them. This sample carries some 150,000 clones, roughly 84% of them seen once, and the ten largest clones take roughly 5.7%.

V is TRBV10-1 and J is TRBJ2-1; 8 bases line up with TRBD2. The TCR comes from a woman between 50 and 59 years old who had been exposed to COVID-19. Material: PBMCs or T cells enriched from blood (not recorded which). DNA for the CDR3: TGCGCCAGCAGTGAGGAAAGCGGGAGACGGTACAATGAGCAGTTCTTC. It yields the protein CASSEESGRRYNEQFF.